Below, 20 T cell receptor beta chains from the same sample are listed, as sequenced in a study of blood T cell repertoires in COVID-19. Method: immunoSEQ multiplex PCR; TCRdb's copy keeps in-frame clones and lacks some. The table includes about 140,000 clones, 77% detected once. The specimen was peripheral blood. All receptors come from a woman in her forties or fifties with active or convalescent COVID-19.

The genes are TRBV29-1 and TRBJ1-2; 9 bases agree with TRBD1. Germline V gene lookup returns CDR1 SQVTM and CDR2 ANQGSEA. The CDR3 is 13 residues long. The V segment lost 4 bases and the J segment 4 bases; nucleotides outside the gene matches: 4. CDR3 residues: CSVGTGDFYGYTF. The CDR3 region has the DNA TGCAGCGTTGGGACAGGGGATTTCTATGGCTACACCTTC.

This clone came up a few times. V is TRBV6-5 and J is TRBJ2-2; possibly TRBD2 for D (5 bases). Trimming shortened V by 6 bases and J by 2 bases, and 13 bases separated the two germline ends. The germline CDR1 and CDR2 sequences are MNHEY and SVGAGI. The CDR3 sequence is 15 residues long. In DNA form, the CDR3 reads TGTGCCAGCAGATCTCGGGGTCCCAACACCGGGGAGCTGTTTTTT. Its protein product is CASRSRGPNTGELFF.

V is TRBV9 and J is TRBJ1-2; TRBD1 matches at 9 bases. The germline CDR1 and CDR2 sequences are SGDLS and YYNGEE. The CDR3 sequence is 16 residues long. V dropped 0 bases and J dropped 8; count of bases not matched to a gene: 11. CDR3 in DNA: TGTGCCAGCAGCGTAGTCGACGGGACAGGGCCTGGGGGCTACACCTTC. It yields the protein CASSVVDGTGPGGYTF.

This clone was detected only a few times. The chain joins TRBV7-3 to TRBJ2-1, with unresolved D. Trimming removed 5 bases from V and 0 bases from J, with 11 bases in between. Germline V gives CDR1 SGHTA, CDR2 FQGTGA. This CDR3 is 15 amino acids long. The CDR3 spells CASSADMSSYNEQFF. In DNA, the CDR3 is TGTGCCAGCAGCGCAGACATGAGCTCCTACAATGAGCAGTTCTTC. Full variable domain (rest looked up from reference TRBV7-3 and TRBJ2-1): GAGVSQTPSNKVTEKGKYVELRCDPISGHTALYWYRQSLGQGPEFLIYFQGTGAADDSGLPNDRFFAVRPEGSVSTLKIQRTERGDSAVYLCASSADMSSYNEQFFGPGTRLTVL.

This clone has just a few counts. This sequence joins TRBV6-7 and TRBJ1-1, with 8 positions matching TRBD1. TRBV6-7 is an ORF; its function is uncertain. The V gene end was trimmed by 4 bases and the J gene end by 5 bases; junction bases not matched to a gene: 12. CDR3 length: 16 amino acids. The CDR3 DNA sequence: TGTGCCAGCAGTTCGAACCGCAGGGGGCTACGGACTGAAGCTTTCTTT. Its protein product is CASSSNRRGLRTEAFF.

The table lists this clone with a few counts. CDR3 loop: CASSFQGYEQYF. The CDR3 DNA reads as TGTGCCAGCAGCTTTCAGGGTTACGAGCAGTACTTC. The gene calls are TRBV7-2 and TRBJ2-7, with a weak D call TRBD1 (5 bases). The CDR3 has 12 residues. Trimming removed 3 bases from V and 4 bases from J, with 7 bases in between. From germline, CDR1 is SGHTA and CDR2 FQGNSA.

This clone was counted between two and nine times. V and J are TRBV4-1 and TRBJ2-1, with 7 bases fitting TRBD2. The junction had 6 bases not matched to a gene; V was cut back by 0 bases and J by 7 bases. The CDR3 is 15 residues long. Germline assignment: CDR1 MGHRA and CDR2 YSYEKL. The CDR3 coding sequence is TGCGCCAGCAGCCAAGATGTTTCTAGCGGAAATGAGCAGTTCTTC. It encodes CASSQDVSSGNEQFF.

This clone was counted a single time. This sequence joins TRBV18 and TRBJ2-7; no clear D. Germline assignment: CDR1 KGHSH and CDR2 LQKENI. The V end lost 2 bases, the J end lost 3 bases, and 11 bases lay between the germline ends. The CDR3 runs to 14 residues. For the CDR3, the DNA is TGTGCCAGCTCACCAGACTTCCTAATCTACGAGCAGTACTTC. Translating it yields CASSPDFLIYEQYF.

In its sample, this clone was seen once. Other DNA sequences of this sample code for an identical CDR3. The V gene is TRBV6-5, the J gene TRBJ1-2; TRBD1 is a possible D gene (6 bases). CDR1 and CDR2 from the germline V gene are MNHEY and SVGAGI. The V and J ends lost 6 bases and 2 bases respectively, with 7 bases between them. The CDR3 has 12 amino acids. The CDR3 nucleotides read TGTGCCAGCAGACAGGGAAACTATGGCTACACCTTC. This sequence encodes CASRQGNYGYTF.

The chain couples TRBV9 to TRBJ2-3; 9 nucleotides line up with TRBD2. V dropped 0 bases and J dropped 5; count of bases not matched to a gene: 10. This CDR3 contains 17 residues. In germline, CDR1 is SGDLS, CDR2 YYNGEE. The CDR3 DNA is TGTGCCAGCAGCGTAGGTAAGGCGGGAGGGCCCCAAGATACGCAGTATTTT. Translating it yields CASSVGKAGGPQDTQYF.

V is TRBV14 and J is TRBJ1-2; no firm D call. Trimming pared 4 bases from V and 3 bases from J, leaving 9 bases between. Germline CDR1 reads SGHDN; CDR2 reads FVKESK. This CDR3 is 13 amino acids long. The CDR3 loop is CASSPWRDYGYTF. CDR3 bases: TGTGCCAGCAGCCCATGGCGGGACTATGGCTACACCTTC. The variable domain in full, completed from reference TRBV14 and TRBJ1-2, reads EAGVTQFPSHSVIEKGQTVTLRCDPISGHDNLYWYRRVMGKEIKFLLHFVKESKQDESGMPNNRFLAERTGGTYSTLKVQPAELEDSGVYFCASSPWRDYGYTFGSGTRLTVV.

The rearrangement uses TRBV6-6 and TRBJ2-7; D is perhaps TRBD1 (6 bases). V was trimmed by 5 bases and J by 2 bases, leaving 16 bases between them. Germline V CDR1 and CDR2: MNHNY, SVGAGI (reference sequence). There are 15 residues in the CDR3. CDR3 nucleotides: TGTGCCAGCAGTCGGCCCGGGACATCTACCTACGAGCAGTACTTC. As protein: CASSRPGTSTYEQYF.

V and J are TRBV10-1 and TRBJ1-5; D not resolved. The germline V gene encodes CDR1 WNHNN and CDR2 SYGVQD (reference sequence). This CDR3 has 13 residues. The ends were cut back, 6 bases at V and 2 bases at J, with 8 bases in the middle. CDR3 DNA: TGCGCCAGCAGGGGCAGGCGCAATCAGCCCCAGCATTTT. Residues: CASRGRRNQPQHF.

J is TRBJ2-7 and V is TRBV21-1; TRBD1, the table's D call, was not compared with the DNA. TRBV21-1 is given as a pseudogene. The CDR3 has 14 residues. CDR3 in amino acids: CAILPDRVNYEQYF. CDR3 bases: TGTGCCATCTTGCCGGACAGGGTAAACTACGAGCAGTACTTC.

V gene TRBV7-9 combines with J gene TRBJ2-1; no clear D gene. The CDR3 length is 13 residues. The germline V gene has CDR1 SEHNR and CDR2 FQNEAQ (reference sequence). Trimming removed 2 bases from V and 8 bases from J, with 10 bases in between. CDR3 region: CASSLNSLDEQFF. DNA of the CDR3: TGTGCCAGCAGCTTAAACTCCTTGGATGAGCAGTTCTTC.

The genes are TRBV9 and TRBJ1-1, with D unresolved. V lost 3 bases and J lost 0, with 6 bases in between. This CDR3 has 13 amino acids. Germline V CDR1 and CDR2: SGDLS, YYNGEE. CDR3 DNA sequence: TGTGCCAGCAGCGCCGTTATGAACACTGAAGCTTTCTTT. As protein: CASSAVMNTEAFF.

The chain recombines TRBV6-5 with TRBJ1-1; D possibly corresponds to TRBD1 (5 bases). The CDR3 loop spans 15 amino acids. Germline V gives CDR1 MNHEY, CDR2 SVGAGI. Deletions cut 5 bases from V and 3 bases from J, with 16 bases between. The CDR3 nucleotides read TGTGCCAGCAGTCAGCGGCGGGGGTCGGACACTGAAGCTTTCTTT. The encoded protein is CASSQRRGSDTEAFF.

V usage is TRBV4-3 and J usage is TRBJ2-3; 10 bases agree with TRBD2. Germline CDR1 and CDR2: LGHNA and YSLEER. The CDR3 runs to 16 residues. Germline trimming cut 3 bases from V and 6 bases from J; bases unmatched to any gene: 9. CDR3 coding DNA: TGCGCCAGCAGCCAGGCAAGCGGGAGGGCCGGTGATACGCAGTATTTT. This sequence encodes CASSQASGRAGDTQYF.

This clone showed up just a few times. The rearrangement links TRBV27 to TRBJ2-2; D may be TRBD2 (6 bases). V was clipped by 4 bases and J by 4 bases, with 13 bases between them. CDR3 length: 15 amino acids. CDR1 is MNHEY, CDR2 SMNVEV, per germline (reference sequence). DNA for the CDR3: TGTGCCAGCAGTTCGCAGAATAGCGGCACCGGGGAGCTGTTTTTT. Protein: CASSSQNSGTGELFF.

This chain uses TRBV5-5 with TRBJ2-1; 11 positions agree with TRBD2. CDR1 is SGHKS and CDR2 is YYEKEE in the germline V gene (reference sequence). The CDR3 has 16 residues. Unmatched junction bases numbered 6, after V lost 0 bases and J lost 7 bases. CDR3 bases: TGTGCCAGCAGCTTGGTTACTAGCGGGAGATCAAATGAGCAGTTCTTC. This gives the protein CASSLVTSGRSNEQFF.